What follows are 17 T cell receptor beta chains derived from one specimen sequenced in a study of response to subunit inactivated influenza vaccine. TCRdb independently ran MiXCR on the RT-PCR reads; one entry per CDR3 protein. Among hundreds of thousands of distinct CDR3 sequences listed, about 12% were seen once. Sample: PBMCs from blood, taken on the day of vaccination. The receptor set was obtained from a man aged 45 to 65 who received an inactivated influenza vaccine.

This clonotype was counted ten times or more. The chain recombines TRBV6-2 or TRBV6-3 with TRBJ2-7, with 9 bases fitting TRBD1. This CDR3 has 14 amino acids. Germline CDR1 and CDR2: MNHEY and SVGEGT. The ends lost 7 bases at V and 5 bases at J; junction bases unmatched: 9. CDR3 bases: TGTGCCAGCATTTCCGGGACAGGGAGAAACGAGCAGTACTTC. Translation: CASISGTGRNEQYF.

This clonotype was observed a handful of times. CDR3 coding DNA: TGTGCCTGGAGAGGGGTATCCTCACCCCTCCACTTT. Translation: CAWRGVSSPLHF. This chain connects TRBV30 to TRBJ1-6, with a weak D call TRBD1 (5 bases). CDR1 is GTSNPN and CDR2 is SVGIG in the germline V gene (reference sequence). Trimming stripped 3 bases from V and 10 bases from J, with 10 bases between. CDR3 length: 12 amino acids.

This clonotype has more than one count but fewer than ten. V is TRBV7-2 and J is TRBJ2-7, with a weak D call TRBD2 (5 bases). Germline CDR1 and CDR2: SGHTA and FQGNSA. This CDR3 has 13 amino acids. With 6 bases removed from V and 6 bases from J, the gap between germline ends came to 15 bases. CDR3 DNA: TGTGCCAGCAGTTTTGAAGAGGGCCTCGAGCAGTACTTC. This sequence encodes CASSFEEGLEQYF.

This clonotype came up many times. The chain combines TRBV7-9 with TRBJ2-2, with TRBD2 matching over 11 bases. CDR3 size: 15 residues. Germline trimming cut 3 bases from V and 4 bases from J; bases unmatched to any gene: 1. Germline lookup yields CDR1 SEHNR and CDR2 FQNEAQ (reference sequence). Here the CDR3 reads CASSFGLAGTGELFF. Here the CDR3 DNA reads TGTGCCAGCAGCTTTGGACTAGCGGGCACCGGGGAGCTGTTTTTT. Complete variable domain (other parts from reference TRBV7-9 and TRBJ2-2): DTGVSQNPRHKITKRGQNVTFRCDPISEHNRLYWYRQTLGQGPEFLTYFQNEAQLEKSRLLSDRFSAERPKGSFSTLEIQRTEQGDSAMYLCASSFGLAGTGELFFGEGSRLTVL.

This clonotype occurred a few times. Here the CDR3 reads CASSFPDNEQFF. In nucleotides, the CDR3 is TGTGCCAGCAGCTTCCCGGACAATGAGCAGTTCTTC. The chain links TRBV5-8 to TRBJ2-1; the D is unclear. The CDR3 contains 12 residues. Germline CDR1 is SGHTS and CDR2 is YDEGEE. Trimming took 2 bases from V and 5 from J, leaving 5 bases between them.

The sample holds a few counts of this clonotype. This rearrangement joins TRBV6-5 to TRBJ2-5, with 7 bases fitting TRBD1. V lost 2 bases, J lost 1 base, and 1 base stayed unmatched. Germline CDR1 reads MNHEY; CDR2 reads SVGAGI. This CDR3 comprises 14 residues. This CDR3 reads CASSYGQAQETQYF. The DNA for the CDR3 is TGTGCCAGCAGTTACGGACAGGCCCAAGAGACCCAGTACTTC.

This clonotype was counted ten times or more. The chain uses TRBV6-1 and TRBJ2-1, with 7 bases matching TRBD2. The CDR3 loop spans 15 amino acids. In germline, CDR1 is MNHNS, CDR2 SASEGT. After removal of 3 bases from V and 0 bases from J, the junction contained 2 bases not matched to a gene. The CDR3: CASSERGSSYNEQFF. In DNA, the CDR3 is TGTGCCAGCAGTGAGCGGGGGAGCTCCTACAATGAGCAGTTCTTC.

This rearrangement joins TRBV20-1 to TRBJ1-4, with D uncertain. The germline CDR1 and CDR2 sequences are DFQATT and SNEGSKA (reference sequence). Trimming removed 5 bases at V and 8 bases at J, with 9 bases between. The CDR3 is 11 residues long. DNA for the CDR3: TGCAGTGCTGGCCGAGTGGAAAAACTGTTTTTT. Protein product: CSAGRVEKLFF.

This rearrangement joins TRBV7-9 to TRBJ2-1; possibly TRBD2 for D (6 bases). The germline V gene has CDR1 SEHNR and CDR2 FQNEAQ (reference sequence). The CDR3 is 13 residues long. V was pared by 7 bases and J by 10 bases, with 17 bases between. The CDR3 nucleotides read TGTGCCAGCATCTTTTCTTTCCGGGGGGAGCAGTTCTTC. Protein sequence: CASIFSFRGEQFF. Drawing the rest from reference TRBV7-9 and TRBJ2-1, the complete variable domain is DTGVSQNPRHKITKRGQNVTFRCDPISEHNRLYWYRQTLGQGPEFLTYFQNEAQLEKSRLLSDRFSAERPKGSFSTLEIQRTEQGDSAMYLCASIFSFRGEQFFGPGTRLTVL.

The V call is TRBV4-1, the J call TRBJ2-3; 9 bases agree with TRBD1. Unmatched junction bases numbered 6, after V lost 1 base and J lost 4 bases. Germline CDR1 is MGHRA and CDR2 is YSYEKL. The CDR3 totals 16 residues. The CDR3 DNA follows: TGCGCCAGCAGCCAAGCCGGGACAGGGTCATCAGATACGCAGTATTTT. This codes for CASSQAGTGSSDTQYF.

The CDR3 DNA follows: TGCAGCGTTGAGGATGTAGCGGTTGGTCCCTACAATGAGCAGTTCTTC. Translation: CSVEDVAVGPYNEQFF. The genes are TRBV29-1 and TRBJ2-1, with D possibly being TRBD2 (6 bases). CDR3 length equals 16 residues. CDR1 and CDR2 (germline): SQVTM, ANQGSEA. Trimming left V 3 bases short and J 2 bases short, with 17 bases between.

The chain joins TRBV10-3 to TRBJ2-3, with 11 bases aligning to TRBD2. V shed 8 bases, J shed 4 bases, and the junction held 5 bases outside the gene matches. This CDR3 spans 14 amino acids. The V gene's germline CDR1 is ENHRY and CDR2 SYGVKD. The DNA of the CDR3 is TGTGCCATCGCTTCTAGCGGGGGGCCAGATACGCAGTATTTT. It codes for CAIASSGGPDTQYF.

This clonotype was seen a handful of times. V usage is TRBV27 and J usage is TRBJ1-6, with D possibly TRBD1 on 5 matching bases. V lost 6 bases to trimming and J lost 5 bases, with 8 bases between them. Germline assignment: CDR1 MNHEY and CDR2 SMNVEV (reference sequence). CDR3 size: 13 residues. In DNA, the CDR3 is TGTGCCAGCAGGGGGCAGGATAATTCACCCCTCCACTTT. Encoded protein: CASRGQDNSPLHF.

The chain couples TRBV5-1 to TRBJ2-5; 8 nucleotides align to TRBD2. The CDR3 length is 17 residues. V lost 0 bases to trimming and J lost 5 bases; unmatched junction nucleotides: 12. In germline, CDR1 is SGHRS, CDR2 YFSETQ. CDR3 nucleotide sequence: TGCGCCAGCAGCTTGGCAGTGAGTAGCGGGGTGATCGAGACCCAGTACTTC. This translates into CASSLAVSSGVIETQYF.

CDR3 loop: CAGCQGGANQPQHF. The CDR3 nucleotides are TGTGCAGGGTGCCAAGGAGGTGCTAATCAGCCCCAGCATTTT. This rearrangement joins TRBV6-1 to TRBJ1-5, with D hard to call. The CDR3 runs 14 residues. Germline CDR1 MNHNS, CDR2 SASEGT.

The chain employs TRBV20-1 and TRBJ2-7; D is unclear. V gave up 0 bases and J gave up 6 bases, with 9 bases separating them. CDR1 DFQATT and CDR2 SNEGSKA come from the germline V gene (reference sequence). CDR3 length: 12 amino acids. The CDR3 DNA is TGCAGTGCTAGAGATTTGGTGGCCGAGCAGTACTTC. Amino acids: CSARDLVAEQYF.

The chain couples TRBV11-2 to TRBJ2-5; D is possibly TRBD1 (5 bases). V lost 6 bases and J lost 2, with 19 bases in between. Germline V gene sequence: CDR1 SGHAT, CDR2 FQNNGV. This CDR3 has 16 residues. The CDR3 nucleotides read TGTGCCAGCAGGAAAACTCGTGGGGCAGATCAAGAGACCCAGTACTTC. Its translation is CASRKTRGADQETQYF.